The clone carrying this T cell receptor beta chain has just a few counts. The target antigen is unknown. This sample was taken from a study of T-cell reconstitution after alpha-beta-depleted transplantation in children. Broader study findings: Two months or so post-transplant, alpha-beta T cells reportedly derived from several hundred expanded graft clones. Fresh T-cell production supplied most of the T-cell counts and diversity seen one year after transplant. There were some patients whose high TCRbeta diversity at day 60 came from surviving recipient T cells and thymic progenitors.

Per the germline V gene, CDR1 is SGDLS and CDR2 is YYNGEE. There are 16 residues in the CDR3. V trimming: 3 bases; J trimming: 2 bases; junction bases outside the gene matches: 8. Preparation of the TCRbeta library was carried out with unique molecular identifiers. TCRdb independently ran MiXCR on the PCR reads; one entry per CDR3 protein. There are about 31,000 distinct CDR3 sequences in the sample; nearly 6.5% occur only once, and 25% to 30% lies in the top ten. This receptor was obtained from a child under two years old who had a stem cell transplant for acute myeloid leukemia, so the T cells may come from the graft donor. The sequencing here drew on peripheral blood, taken 60 days after TCRalphabeta/CD19-depleted stem cell transplant. V and J are TRBV9 and TRBJ2-3; the match to TRBD2 covers 8 bases. CDR3 in amino acids: CASSALGGAFTDTQYF. DNA for the CDR3: TGTGCCAGCAGCGCCCTCGGGGGGGCCTTCACAGATACGCAGTATTTT.